Shown below are 26 T cell receptor beta chains from a single sample sequenced in a study of blood T cell repertoires in COVID-19. Clones were sequenced by immunoSEQ multiplex PCR, and TCRdb holds only the in-frame ones, with some missing. The sample holds about 46,000 clones; over 70% are singletons and the top ten take approximately 12%. Sequencing used peripheral blood. These receptors were collected from a human donor with active COVID-19. The donor label of this sample is uncertain.

This chain links TRBV5-6 with TRBJ1-5; D is ambiguous. V lost 6 bases, J lost 4 bases, and 17 bases lay in between. Germline V gene lookup returns CDR1 SGHDT and CDR2 YYEEEE. The length of the CDR3 is 15 residues. CDR3 amino acids: CASTRSARLNQPQHF. In DNA form, the CDR3 reads TGTGCCAGCACTAGAAGCGCACGGCTTAATCAGCCCCAGCATTTT.

The genes are TRBV28 and TRBJ1-5; D unclear. CDR3 size: 16 residues. Germline CDR1 and CDR2: MDHEN and SYDVKM. The V and J ends lost 3 bases and 4 bases respectively, with 16 bases between them. The CDR3 nucleotides read TGTGCCAGCAGTTTTTTGAGACGCTGGGAGAATCAGCCCCAGCATTTT. As protein: CASSFLRRWENQPQHF. The full variable domain, in which reference TRBV28 and TRBJ1-5 provide the parts outside the CDR3, is DVKVTQSSRYLVKRTGEKVFLECVQDMDHENMFWYRQDPGLGLRLIYFSYDVKMKEKGDIPEGYSVSREKKERFSLILESASTNQTSMYLCASSFLRRWENQPQHFGDGTRLSIL.

J is TRBJ2-7 and V is TRBV5-1; D possibly corresponds to TRBD2 (5 bases). V was clipped by 0 bases and J by 0 bases, with 7 bases between them. From germline, CDR1 is SGHRS and CDR2 YFSETQ. The CDR3 is 14 amino acids. The CDR3 reads CASSLAGFSYEQYF. Written as DNA, the CDR3 is TGCGCCAGCAGCTTGGCGGGGTTCTCCTACGAGCAGTACTTC.

The chain has TRBV20-1 and TRBJ1-1; 8 nucleotides agree with TRBD1. This CDR3 is built from 11 residues. The junction had 4 bases not matched to a gene; V was cut back by 3 bases and J by 10 bases. The germline gives CDR1 DFQATT, CDR2 SNEGSKA (reference sequence). The CDR3 region is CSASTGGGAFF. CDR3 coding DNA: TGCAGTGCTAGTACAGGGGGGGGAGCTTTCTTT.

This clone was counted a few times. This rearrangement joins TRBV6-4 to TRBJ2-2; possible D gene TRBD2, 5 bases. Trimming took 3 bases from V and 4 from J, leaving 6 bases between them. This CDR3 spans 13 amino acids. Germline V gene lookup returns CDR1 MRHNA and CDR2 SNTAGT. The CDR3 region has the DNA TGTGCCAGCAGTGAGGCGGGCACCGGGGAGCTGTTTTTT. It codes for CASSEAGTGELFF.

As DNA, the CDR3 is TGTGCCAGCAGTTTTGACAGGAGGAACGAGCAGTACTTC. Encoded protein: CASSFDRRNEQYF. The V gene is TRBV7-2, the J gene TRBJ2-7, with D maybe TRBD1 (6 bases). V lost 6 bases to trimming and J lost 5 bases, with 14 bases between them. There are 13 residues in the CDR3. Per the germline V gene, CDR1 is SGHTA and CDR2 is FQGNSA.

This chain links TRBV3-1 (or the pseudogene TRBV3-2) with TRBJ2-1; TRBD2 agrees at 11 bases. Per the germline V gene, CDR1 is LGHDT and CDR2 is YNNKEL (reference sequence). V shed 4 bases, J shed 10 bases, and the junction held 6 bases outside the gene matches. There are 14 residues in the CDR3. The CDR3 loop reads CASSRSGGAEEQFF. The CDR3 DNA sequence: TGTGCCAGCAGCCGTAGCGGGGGGGCCGAAGAGCAGTTCTTC.

V gene TRBV5-1 combines with J gene TRBJ1-1; 8 nucleotides align to TRBD1. The V segment lost 4 bases and the J segment 5 bases; nucleotides outside the gene matches: 7. CDR3 size: 14 residues. The V gene's germline CDR1 is SGHRS and CDR2 YFSETQ. In DNA, the CDR3 is TGCGCCAGCAGCGCCTCAGGGGGCGGGACTGAAGCTTTCTTT. Translation: CASSASGGGTEAFF.

V is TRBV5-1 and J is TRBJ1-6; 9 bases line up with TRBD1. CDR1 and CDR2 (germline): SGHRS, YFSETQ. The CDR3 has 15 residues. Germline trimming cut 3 bases from V and 8 bases from J; bases unmatched to any gene: 6. The CDR3 sequence is CASSSTGGEDSPLHF. The DNA for the CDR3 is TGCGCCAGCAGCTCAACAGGGGGCGAGGATTCACCCCTCCACTTT.

This clone is judged medium-sized. The chain employs TRBV5-8 and TRBJ1-6; 8 nucleotides line up with TRBD1. This CDR3 is built from 16 residues. Germline values: CDR1 SGHTS, CDR2 YDEGEE. Trimming cost V 5 bases and J 3 bases; bases outside gene matches: 7. The CDR3 DNA reads as TGTGCCAGCAGTACCGGGACAGGTTTCTATAATTCACCCCTCCACTTT. Translated: CASSTGTGFYNSPLHF.

The chain links TRBV28 to TRBJ2-2; D ambiguous. Germline loops: CDR1 MDHEN, CDR2 SYDVKM. Trimming took off 10 bases at V and 1 base at J, with 10 bases between the two ends. The CDR3 sequence is 13 residues long. In nucleotides, the CDR3 is TGTGCCATCAGGTGGCAGAACACCGGGGAGCTGTTTTTT. Protein sequence: CAIRWQNTGELFF.

CDR3 residues: CASSWGRGYEQYF. DNA for the CDR3: TGTGCCAGCAGCTGGGGGAGGGGATACGAGCAGTACTTC. The gene calls are TRBV7-2 and TRBJ2-7; 7 nucleotides match TRBD2. Looked up from germline, CDR1 is SGHTA and CDR2 is FQGNSA. V shed 4 bases and J 4 bases; nucleotides not matched to a gene: 4. The CDR3 loop spans 13 amino acids. The entire variable domain, with the rest obtained from reference TRBV7-2 and TRBJ2-7, is as follows: GAGVSQSPSNKVTEKGKDVELRCDPISGHTALYWYRQSLGQGLEFLIYFQGNSAPDKSGLPSDRFSAERTGGSVSTLTIQRTQQEDSAVYLCASSWGRGYEQYFGPGTRLTVT.

The rearrangement joins TRBV29-1 to TRBJ1-1, with D maybe TRBD1 (6 bases). V lost 4 bases, J lost 5 bases, and 20 bases lay in between. Germline lookup yields CDR1 SQVTM and CDR2 ANQGSEA. This CDR3 contains 15 residues. For the CDR3, the DNA is TGCAGCGTTGTAGGGGGATCCTCTCTGGGTACTGAAGCTTTCTTT. Its translation is CSVVGGSSLGTEAFF.

The chain links TRBV28 to TRBJ1-5, with D maybe TRBD1 (6 bases). This CDR3 spans 15 amino acids. Per the germline V gene, CDR1 is MDHEN and CDR2 is SYDVKM. Trimming cost V 2 bases and J 3 bases, with 11 bases left between them. The chain's CDR3 is CASSLQGPNNQPQHF. The CDR3 coding sequence is TGTGCCAGCAGTTTACAGGGGCCGAACAATCAGCCCCAGCATTTT.

The J gene is TRBJ1-2, the V gene TRBV6-5, with 8 bases lining up with TRBD1. This CDR3 is built from 15 residues. Germline trimming cut 6 bases from V and 2 bases from J; bases unmatched to any gene: 8. Germline values: CDR1 MNHEY, CDR2 SVGAGI. CDR3: CASSPGQAINYGYTF. In DNA form, the CDR3 reads TGTGCCAGCAGCCCGGGACAGGCGATAAACTATGGCTACACCTTC.

The genes are TRBV12-3 or TRBV12-4 and TRBJ2-1; 8 bases are shared with TRBD1. Germline trimming cut 6 bases from V and 11 bases from J; bases unmatched to any gene: 9. The CDR3 contains 13 residues. The DNA of the CDR3 is TGTGCCAGCAGGGACCTGGGACAGGCCCAGCAGTTCTTC. This encodes CASRDLGQAQQFF.

This clone has only one observation. The J gene is TRBJ1-2, the V gene TRBV27; possible D gene TRBD1, 5 bases. V was cut by 8 bases and J by 6 bases, with 10 bases left in between. Per germline, CDR1 MNHEY and CDR2 SMNVEV (reference sequence). This CDR3 is built from 11 residues. CDR3: CASGGYNGYTF. CDR3 sequence (DNA): TGTGCCAGCGGGGGGTATAATGGCTACACCTTC.

This chain links TRBV2 with TRBJ1-1; D is ambiguous. This CDR3 contains 14 residues. Trimming pared 3 bases from V and 0 bases from J, leaving 8 bases between. Germline V gives CDR1 SNHLY, CDR2 FYNNEI. CDR3 sequence: CASSDRLMNTEAFF. CDR3 DNA: TGTGCCAGCAGTGACCGACTCATGAACACTGAAGCTTTCTTT.

This chain uses TRBV19 with TRBJ2-1, with 9 bases identical to TRBD2. V lost 6 bases and J lost 3; bases outside the gene matches: 15. This CDR3 comprises 18 residues. Germline CDR1 reads LNHDA; CDR2 reads SQIVND (reference sequence). As DNA, the CDR3 is TGTGCCAGTAGGGCCCCACCGGGGCGGGAGGGGTTCTACAATGAGCAGTTCTTC. Protein sequence: CASRAPPGREGFYNEQFF.

The chain combines TRBV2 with TRBJ1-1, with a possible D match to TRBD1 (6 bases). Per germline, CDR1 SNHLY and CDR2 FYNNEI. Deletions cut 4 bases from V and 5 bases from J, with 14 bases between. CDR3 size: 14 residues. The CDR3 reads CASSARSGETEAFF. The DNA for the CDR3 is TGTGCCAGCAGTGCTAGATCAGGGGAAACTGAAGCTTTCTTT. The variable domain in full, completed from reference TRBV2 and TRBJ1-1, reads EPEVTQTPSHQVTQMGQEVILRCVPISNHLYFYWYRQILGQKVEFLVSFYNNEISEKSEIFDDQFSVERPDGSNFTLKIRSTKLEDSAMYFCASSARSGETEAFFGQGTRLTVV.

V usage is TRBV18 and J usage is TRBJ1-2, with 7 bases lining up with TRBD1. This CDR3 is built from 14 residues. Germline V gene data show CDR1 as KGHSH and CDR2 as LQKENI. The trim removed 6 bases at V and 9 bases at J, leaving 13 bases unmatched. For the CDR3, the DNA is TGTGCCAGCTCGCCCTTGGGACAGCAGGTCAGCTACACCTTC. Translated: CASSPLGQQVSYTF.

The V gene is TRBV6-1, the J gene TRBJ2-5; D may be TRBD1 (5 bases). This CDR3 is built from 13 residues. CDR1 and CDR2 (germline): MNHNS, SASEGT. Trimming left V 1 base short and J 5 bases short, with 8 bases between. The CDR3 DNA sequence: TGTGCCAGCAGTGAAGGGGGCGTGGAGACCCAGTACTTC. Protein sequence: CASSEGGVETQYF.

This clone is medium-sized. The V and J genes are TRBV5-4 and TRBJ1-1; D is possibly TRBD1 (5 bases). V was trimmed by 0 bases and J by 1 base, leaving 10 bases between them. The length of the CDR3 is 15 residues. Germline CDR1 and CDR2: SGHNT and YYREEE (reference sequence). In DNA, the CDR3 is TGTGCCAGCAGCTTGGTAGGGGAGGGGAACACTGAAGCTTTCTTT. Amino acid sequence: CASSLVGEGNTEAFF. The full variable domain, in which reference TRBV5-4 and TRBJ1-1 provide the parts outside the CDR3, is ETGVTQSPTHLIKTRGQQVTLRCSSQSGHNTVSWYQQALGQGPQFIFQYYREEENGRGNFPPRFSGLQFPNYSSELNVNALELDDSALYLCASSLVGEGNTEAFFGQGTRLTVV.

J is TRBJ1-1 and V is TRBV21-1. TRBV21-1 is reported as a pseudogene. This CDR3 region has 15 residues. CDR3 sequence: CASSIRPRSNTEAFF. Here the CDR3 DNA reads TGTGCCAGCAGCATAAGGCCCCGTAGCAACACTGAAGCTTTCTTT.

V gene TRBV10-3 combines with J gene TRBJ1-5; D gene uncertain. The germline V gene encodes CDR1 ENHRY and CDR2 SYGVKD. V was shortened by 5 bases and J by 2 bases, with 13 bases between the two germline ends. This CDR3 contains 15 residues. CDR3 bases: TGTGCCATCAGTCTAACAGACCAGGGCAATCAGCCCCAGCATTTT. The encoded protein is CAISLTDQGNQPQHF.

The V gene is TRBV11-2, the J gene TRBJ1-1, with D perhaps matching TRBD1 (6 bases). CDR3 size: 15 residues. Germline V gives CDR1 SGHAT, CDR2 FQNNGV. The germline V and J ends were trimmed by 2 bases and 0 bases, with 10 bases remaining between them. This CDR3 reads CASSLPGTLNTEAFF. The CDR3 DNA reads TGTGCCAGCAGCTTACCCGGGACACTGAACACTGAAGCTTTCTTT.